The source of this T cell receptor beta chain is a study of cytomegalovirus exposure and HLA in healthy donors. Study-wide results and limits: It was only CMV serostatus that was available as immune exposure information. Further analysis, carried out later, found HLA-associated TCR beta chains more clonally expanded than equally common other chains.

In the case of this clone: Its antigen remains unidentified.

60 Vbeta and 13 Jbeta primers were used in PCR. Profiled with immunoSEQ multiplex PCR; TCRdb holds only in-frame clones, not every one. Of 99,000 or so clones in the sample, roughly 79% were seen once. Germline assignment: CDR1 WSHSY and CDR2 SAAADI. Trimming at V came to 9 bases and at J to 9 bases, leaving 11 bases not matched to a gene. The CDR3 covers 13 residues. This sequence was found in a man in his fifties or sixties in good health and CMV-seropositive. Sequencing was performed on PBMCs. This sequence joins TRBV10-2 and TRBJ2-1, with TRBD1 matching 7 bases. CDR3 DNA: TGCGCCAGAGGGGGCAGGGGAATCGGTGAGCAGTTCTTC. Residues: CARGGRGIGEQFF.